A selection of T cell receptor beta chains follows, all from one sample in a study of neurological immune-mediated disorders. TCRdb called the 5' RACE reads again in MiXCR, with one record for every CDR3 protein. The repertoire has tens of thousands of distinct CDR3 sequences, roughly 2.5% of them found once; the top ten carry about 2.9%. Specimen: PBMCs. These receptors all come from a man between 50 and 59 years old with multiple sclerosis. CDR3s include the opening cysteine and the closing phenylalanine or tryptophan. The order of the fields is clone size, J gene, D gene, V gene, CDR3 DNA, CDR3 protein. A D gene is named only where the DNA matches it firmly. Part of the rows lack a size; the others show once, few, many or a class for expanded clones.

abundance: many; j_gene: TRBJ1-5; d_gene: .; v_gene: TRBV5-5; CDR3nt: TGTGCCAGCAGCTCGAGAACGACGAATCAGCCCCAGCATTTT; CDR3aa: CASSSRTTNQPQHF
abundance: many; j_gene: TRBJ2-1; d_gene: TRBD2; v_gene: TRBV5-1; CDR3nt: TGCGCCAGCAGCATTCGACTAGCGGGGCTGATGGGGCGGAATGAGCAGTTCTTC; CDR3aa: CASSIRLAGLMGRNEQFF
abundance: many; j_gene: TRBJ2-2; d_gene: .; v_gene: TRBV5-1; CDR3nt: TGCGCCAGCAGCCCCGAGGTAGGGCAATACACCGGGGAGCTGTTTTTT; CDR3aa: CASSPEVGQYTGELFF
abundance: many; j_gene: TRBJ2-7; d_gene: .; v_gene: TRBV7-3; CDR3nt: TGTGCCAGCAGCCCCCCGGGGTCCTACGAGCAGTACTTC; CDR3aa: CASSPPGSYEQYF
abundance: large; j_gene: TRBJ2-3; d_gene: TRBD2; v_gene: TRBV20-1; CDR3nt: TGCAGTGCTAGGGTCGGGACTAGCGGGGGCCGGGATACGCAGTATTTT; CDR3aa: CSARVGTSGGRDTQYF
abundance: many; j_gene: TRBJ2-7; d_gene: .; v_gene: TRBV2; CDR3nt: TGTGCCAGCAGTGACAGCTTCTACGAGCAGTACTTC; CDR3aa: CASSDSFYEQYF
abundance: few; j_gene: TRBJ2-7; d_gene: .; v_gene: TRBV4-3; CDR3nt: TGCGCCAGCAGCCAAGAAAGTCCCGGACTGATCTCCTACGAGCAGTACTTC; CDR3aa: CASSQESPGLISYEQYF
abundance: many; j_gene: TRBJ2-3; d_gene: .; v_gene: TRBV5-1; CDR3nt: TGCGCCAGCAGCTTGGCGACTACCGGCACAGATACGCAGTATTTT; CDR3aa: CASSLATTGTDTQYF
abundance: many; j_gene: TRBJ2-7; d_gene: .; v_gene: TRBV27; CDR3nt: TGTGCCAGCAGTTTGGAGGGACACTCCTACGAGCAGTACTTC; CDR3aa: CASSLEGHSYEQYF
abundance: many; j_gene: TRBJ1-1; d_gene: .; v_gene: TRBV12-3/TRBV12-4; CDR3nt: TGTGCCAGCAGTTTTCGGGGGCAGACAACGGGGAACACTGAAGCTTTCTTT; CDR3aa: CASSFRGQTTGNTEAFF
abundance: many; j_gene: TRBJ2-6; d_gene: .; v_gene: TRBV20-1; CDR3nt: TGCAGTGCTGCCGAGCGTCAGGGGAGCTCTGGGGCCAACGTCCTGACTTTC; CDR3aa: CSAAERQGSSGANVLTF
abundance: many; j_gene: TRBJ2-3; d_gene: TRBD2; v_gene: TRBV7-2; CDR3nt: TGTGCCAGTAAGACTAGCGGACCAGATACGCAGTATTTT; CDR3aa: CASKTSGPDTQYF
abundance: .; j_gene: TRBJ2-1; d_gene: .; v_gene: TRBV7-3; CDR3nt: TGTGCCAGCTCTCGAGGGGTGGGCAGGGGAGACAATGAGCAGTTCTTC; CDR3aa: CASSRGVGRGDNEQFF
abundance: many; j_gene: TRBJ1-2; d_gene: .; v_gene: TRBV5-1; CDR3nt: TGCGCCAGCAGCCCGGCACGGGGGCGGGAGGGCTACACCTTC; CDR3aa: CASSPARGREGYTF
abundance: many; j_gene: TRBJ2-1; d_gene: TRBD1; v_gene: TRBV5-1; CDR3nt: TGCGCCAGCAGCTTGGGCCTGGGACAGGGTGACAATGAGCAGTTCTTC; CDR3aa: CASSLGLGQGDNEQFF
abundance: many; j_gene: TRBJ2-3; d_gene: .; v_gene: TRBV6-2/TRBV6-3; CDR3nt: TGTGCCAGCAGTTATGAAGTCGGGGGACCCGCCTGGAATACGCAGTATTTT; CDR3aa: CASSYEVGGPAWNTQYF
abundance: many; j_gene: TRBJ2-5; d_gene: .; v_gene: TRBV7-2; CDR3nt: TGTGCCAGCAGCTCTGTCCGGGACCCAGAGACCCAGTACTTC; CDR3aa: CASSSVRDPETQYF
abundance: many; j_gene: TRBJ1-3; d_gene: .; v_gene: TRBV12-3/TRBV12-4; CDR3nt: TGTGCCAGCACAGGGAACGGAAACACCATATATTTT; CDR3aa: CASTGNGNTIYF
abundance: many; j_gene: TRBJ2-2; d_gene: TRBD1; v_gene: TRBV20-1; CDR3nt: TGCAGTGCAACGAACTTCGGGACAGGCGGCACCGGGGAGCTGTTTTTT; CDR3aa: CSATNFGTGGTGELFF
abundance: many; j_gene: TRBJ1-5; d_gene: .; v_gene: TRBV6-5; CDR3nt: TGTGCCAGCAGTTCCCAGGTGGGGGGTGGCAATCAGCCCCAGCATTTT; CDR3aa: CASSSQVGGGNQPQHF
abundance: many; j_gene: TRBJ2-7; d_gene: TRBD2; v_gene: TRBV20-1; CDR3nt: TGCAGTGAAGCGGGGAGCCACGAGCAGTACTTC; CDR3aa: CSEAGSHEQYF
abundance: many; j_gene: TRBJ1-4; d_gene: TRBD1; v_gene: TRBV20-1; CDR3nt: TGCAGTGCTAGAGGGACAGGGGAGGGAAGGAGGGAAAAACTGTTTTTT; CDR3aa: CSARGTGEGRREKLFF
abundance: many; j_gene: TRBJ2-5; d_gene: .; v_gene: TRBV9; CDR3nt: TGTGCCAGCAGCGCCGGGGGCAGGCAAGAGACCCAGTACTTC; CDR3aa: CASSAGGRQETQYF
abundance: many; j_gene: TRBJ2-7; d_gene: .; v_gene: TRBV20-1; CDR3nt: TGCAGTGCCACCCCCGGGGCAGTCTCCTACGAGCAGTACTTC; CDR3aa: CSATPGAVSYEQYF